This TCR beta chain was observed in a study of OX40 agonist ivuxolimab in advanced cancers. The CDR3 extends over 17 amino acids. Unmatched junction bases numbered 7, after V lost 1 base and J lost 2 bases. In germline, CDR1 is SGHDN, CDR2 FVKESK. About this clone: Its antigen is not known.

Study-level findings and limits: Expanded clones were, on average, more numerous among CD8+ T cells than CD4+. Among the lowest peripheral clonal expansion occurred in 0.1-3.0 mg/kg partial responders.

The assay was immunoSEQ multiplex PCR, and TCRdb's table has in-frame clones only and misses some. The sample shows about 76,000 clones, about 89% of them seen only once. This receptor was taken from an adult with an advanced solid tumor such as melanoma, head and neck, liver or kidney cancer. This sample comprised CD4+ or CD8+ T cells sorted from blood, obtained in a trial of the OX40 agonist ivuxolimab. This chain uses TRBV14 with TRBJ2-1; 8 bases match TRBD2. Written as DNA, the CDR3 is TGTGCCAGCAGCCAAGCTCAAGGGCGGGGGGCCTACAATGAGCAGTTCTTC. It yields the protein CASSQAQGRGAYNEQFF.